These 21 T cell receptor beta chains were sequenced from one sample in a study of CXCR3-negative and CXCR3-positive naive CD8 T cells. The study made its TRB cDNA libraries by 5' RACE, adding UMI labels. TCRdb reprocessed the 5' RACE reads, keeping one entry per CDR3 protein, no DNA. The sample features 100,000 to 150,000 distinct CDR3 sequences, with nearly 0.5% in its top ten. What was sequenced was naive CXCR3- CD8+ T cells from blood. This sample's subset: CD45RO-CCR7+CD27+CD95- naive CD8+ T cells lacking CXCR3 (TNR3-). The receptor set was obtained from a human donor in good health. Some clones in this sample may be carry-over from other donors' samples.

The gene calls are TRBV30 and TRBJ2-1; TCRdb proposes TRBD2, but this gene call is untestable without DNA. Germline-derived CDR1 and CDR2 are GTSNPN and SVGIG (reference sequence). The CDR3 consists of 16 residues. The CDR3 sequence: CAWSDQREFSYNEQFF.

The chain combines TRBV3-1 with TRBJ2-1; TCRdb's D call of TRBD1 is untestable without DNA. Germline V gene sequence: CDR1 LGHDT, CDR2 YNNKEL (reference sequence). The length of the CDR3 is 15 residues. The CDR3 loop reads CASSRAPAQGYEQFF.

The chain has TRBV20-1 and TRBJ2-7. The V gene's germline CDR1 is DFQATT and CDR2 SNEGSKA (reference sequence). The CDR3 consists of 18 residues. This CDR3 reads CSARQTIFISQVAYEQYF.

The genes are TRBV28 and TRBJ2-3. CDR1 is MDHEN and CDR2 is SYDVKM in the germline V gene. The length of the CDR3 is 12 residues. The chain's CDR3 is CASSLNVDTQYF.

The chain combines TRBV7-9 with TRBJ2-7; TCRdb picks TRBD2, but there is no DNA to check that call. Per the germline V gene, CDR1 is SEHNR and CDR2 is FQNEAQ (reference sequence). CDR3 length: 13 residues. The CDR3 reads CATRRGLGYEQYF.

This chain joins TRBV5-1 and TRBJ1-1; TCRdb reports TRBD1, a call that lacks DNA to check it against. There are 14 residues in the CDR3. Germline V gene sequence: CDR1 SGHRS, CDR2 YFSETQ. The CDR3 sequence: CASSSTTVNTEAFF.

The V and J genes are TRBV20-1 and TRBJ2-2; the TRBD2 assignment by TCRdb is unverifiable without DNA. This CDR3 has 15 residues. Germline CDR1 is DFQATT and CDR2 is SNEGSKA (reference sequence). The CDR3 region is CSAPPASASTGELFF.

The V call is TRBV7-9, the J call TRBJ2-1. CDR3 length: 13 amino acids. CDR1 and CDR2 from the germline V gene are SEHNR and FQNEAQ (reference sequence). This chain's CDR3 is CASSADGYNEQFF.

This chain links TRBV5-1 with TRBJ1-1; the D call of TRBD1 rests on TCRdb alone, since no DNA is present to check it. Per germline, CDR1 SGHRS and CDR2 YFSETQ. The length of the CDR3 is 16 residues. Here the CDR3 reads CASSNRDRGLRTEAFF.

The rearrangement joins TRBV29-1 to TRBJ2-1; the D call from TCRdb, TRBD2, cannot be confirmed without DNA. The CDR3 has 16 amino acids. Germline V gene sequence: CDR1 SQVTM, CDR2 ANQGSEA. The CDR3 protein is CSVVGTSGLSYNEQFF.

The chain combines TRBV5-1 with TRBJ1-1; TCRdb gives TRBD1 as the D gene, but with no DNA this cannot be confirmed. Germline CDR1 and CDR2: SGHRS and YFSETQ. The CDR3 is 13 residues long. CDR3 region: CASSLEGSTEAFF.

V is TRBV29-1 and J is TRBJ2-5; TCRdb calls TRBD2, which cannot be checked without DNA. CDR3 size: 16 residues. Germline lookup yields CDR1 SQVTM and CDR2 ANQGSEA. CDR3 sequence: CSVLLRREGPQETQYF.

The rearrangement joins TRBV5-1 to TRBJ2-7; there is no DNA to check the TCRdb D call of TRBD1. Germline V lookup: CDR1 SGHRS, CDR2 YFSETQ. The CDR3 sequence is 15 residues long. The CDR3 loop reads CASSLGQGYSYEQYF.

V gene TRBV28 combines with J gene TRBJ2-4; TCRdb lists TRBD2, though no DNA is available to test this call. Per germline, CDR1 MDHEN and CDR2 SYDVKM. The CDR3 extends over 16 amino acids. The CDR3 reads CASSRLAELAKNIQYF.

The chain uses TRBV7-6 and TRBJ2-7; the D call of TRBD1 rests on TCRdb alone, since no DNA is present to check it. The V gene's germline CDR1 is SGHVS and CDR2 FNYEAQ. The CDR3 has 15 amino acids. CDR3 region: CASSPALAGEDEQYF.

The CDR3 region is CSVNPGTSEQFF. The genes are TRBV29-1 and TRBJ2-1; TCRdb selects TRBD1, and the lack of DNA leaves this call unchecked. This CDR3 spans 12 amino acids. Looked up from germline, CDR1 is SQVTM and CDR2 is ANQGSEA.

V and J are TRBV28 and TRBJ2-5; TCRdb selects TRBD2, and the lack of DNA leaves this call unchecked. CDR1 is MDHEN, CDR2 SYDVKM, per germline. The CDR3 sequence is 16 residues long. CDR3 protein: CASSFRWLAGEETQYF.

This rearrangement joins TRBV28 to TRBJ2-1; lacking DNA, the TRBD1 call made by TCRdb goes unchecked. The germline V gene has CDR1 MDHEN and CDR2 SYDVKM. The CDR3 covers 14 residues. This CDR3 is CATMAGAGYNEQFF.

This sequence joins TRBV5-1 and TRBJ2-7; with no DNA, the TCRdb D assignment of TRBD1 cannot be verified. Germline CDR1 reads SGHRS; CDR2 reads YFSETQ. The CDR3 runs 12 residues. The CDR3 sequence is CASRDTAYEQYF.

This rearrangement joins TRBV20-1 to TRBJ1-5; TCRdb returns TRBD1, unconfirmable since there is no DNA. Germline loops: CDR1 DFQATT, CDR2 SNEGSKA (reference sequence). The CDR3 extends over 13 amino acids. The CDR3 sequence: CSTRQGESRPQHF.

V usage is TRBV20-1 and J usage is TRBJ2-7. Germline V gives CDR1 DFQATT, CDR2 SNEGSKA (reference sequence). The CDR3 consists of 11 residues. The CDR3 region is CSAIDTYEQYF.